The present entry profiles one T cell receptor beta chain with its context. This sample stems from a study of CD8 T cells in Susac syndrome. CDR1 is LGHDT, CDR2 YNNKEL, per germline (reference sequence). V was cut by 5 bases and J by 6 bases, with 16 bases left in between. The CDR3 covers 14 residues. After extraction with the RNeasy kit, roughly 0.5 to 1 ug of the RNA was reverse transcribed using random hexamers. TCRdb called the immunoSEQ multiplex PCR reads again in MiXCR, with one record for every CDR3 protein. Among around 200,000 distinct CDR3 sequences listed, about 95% were seen once. This sequence was found in a human donor with multiple sclerosis. This chain uses TRBV3-1 with TRBJ1-1; tentatively, D is TRBD1 (6 bases). The sequenced material came from CD4+ T cells from PBMCs. The CDR3: CASSETGAQAEAFF. The CDR3 nucleotides read TGTGCCAGCAGCGAAACGGGGGCGCAGGCTGAAGCTTTCTTT.